The T cell receptor (beta chain) described here comes from a study of T cell responses to AZD1222 COVID-19 vaccine. Whole-study results and caveats: Baseline seropositivity occurred in only a handful of AZD1222 recipients. Spike regions recognized by vaccine-associated CD4 TCRs spanned the protein, led by 160-218 and 743-854. In all cases, repertoires were sampled only after the peak T cell response. Close to half of all spike-specific TCRs reportedly target regions of the variants that are unmutated.

The sample holds one count of this clone. Its antigen is currently unknown. CDR1 and CDR2 from the germline V gene are MDHEN and SYDVKM. V was pared by 11 bases and J by 3 bases, with 19 bases between. CDR3 length: 14 amino acids. The table came from immunoSEQ multiplex PCR; TCRdb's copy has only in-frame clones and leaves some out. Of about 48,000 clones listed, 80% to 90% are singletons. The TCR originated in an adult who received the AZD1222 COVID-19 vaccine. This sample comprised peripheral blood, obtained 28 days after the second AZD1222 dose. The rearrangement uses TRBV28 and TRBJ2-5; D possibly matches TRBD1 or TRBD2 (5 bases each). In DNA, the CDR3 is TGTGCCTCCAAATGGCCCGGGGCAAAAGAGACCCAGTACTTC. It codes for CASKWPGAKETQYF.